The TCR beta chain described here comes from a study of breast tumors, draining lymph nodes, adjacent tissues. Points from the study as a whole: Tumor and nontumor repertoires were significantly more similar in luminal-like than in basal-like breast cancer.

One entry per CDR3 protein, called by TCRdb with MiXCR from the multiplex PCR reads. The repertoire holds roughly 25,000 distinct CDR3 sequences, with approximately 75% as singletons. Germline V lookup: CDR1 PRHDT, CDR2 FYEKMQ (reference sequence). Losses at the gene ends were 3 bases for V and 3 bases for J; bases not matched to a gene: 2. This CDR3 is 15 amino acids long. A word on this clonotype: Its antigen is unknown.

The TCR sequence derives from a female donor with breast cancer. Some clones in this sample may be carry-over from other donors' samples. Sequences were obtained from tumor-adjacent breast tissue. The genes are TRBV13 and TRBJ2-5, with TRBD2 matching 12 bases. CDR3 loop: CASSFLAGGEETQYF. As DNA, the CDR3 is TGTGCCAGCAGCTTTCTAGCGGGAGGGGAAGAGACCCAGTACTTC.